The 28 T cell receptor beta chains below were found in one sample sequenced in a study of T cells after yellow fever vaccination. Via MiXCR, TCRdb re-called the 5' RACE reads, giving one row per CDR3 protein. The data contain a few hundred thousand distinct CDR3 sequences, about an eighth of them singletons. Sequencing used CD4+ T cells sorted from PBMCs, obtained 45 days after the yellow fever booster vaccination. The source of these receptors is a man aged 30 to 45 who received the YFV17D yellow fever vaccine.

The chain combines TRBV24-1 with TRBJ2-1, with D possibly matching TRBD1 (5 bases). CDR1 KGHDR and CDR2 SFDVKD come from the germline V gene. V lost 3 bases and J lost 5, with 13 bases in between. The length of the CDR3 is 15 residues. The CDR3 sequence is CATSDPGRPNNEQFF. CDR3 DNA: TGTGCCACCAGTGATCCAGGGCGCCCTAACAATGAGCAGTTCTTC.

This clonotype was counted ten times or more. The genes are TRBV6-6 and TRBJ2-5; tentatively, D is TRBD2 (6 bases). The CDR3 is 13 residues long. Trimming took 4 bases from V and 4 from J, leaving 10 bases between them. Germline V CDR1 and CDR2: MNHNY, SVGAGI (reference sequence). The CDR3 is CASSSGVGETQYF. The CDR3 DNA follows: TGTGCCAGCAGTTCGGGAGTGGGAGAGACCCAGTACTTC.

This chain joins TRBV20-1 and TRBJ2-3; TRBD2 aligns across 9 bases. The trim removed 6 bases at V and 4 bases at J, leaving 11 bases unmatched. Germline V gene sequence: CDR1 DFQATT, CDR2 SNEGSKA (reference sequence). The CDR3 is made up of 15 amino acids. CDR3 region: CSAGNSGSSADTQYF. The DNA for the CDR3 is TGCAGTGCCGGAAATAGCGGGAGTAGCGCAGATACGCAGTATTTT.

This clonotype occurred a few times. CDR3 sequence reads: CASSSSVTGSETQYF. The CDR3 DNA is TGTGCCAGCAGCTCCTCCGTGACAGGGTCGGAGACCCAGTACTTC. The chain links TRBV5-4 to TRBJ2-5; 7 bases line up with TRBD1. The CDR3 extends over 15 amino acids. Germline V gene sequence: CDR1 SGHNT, CDR2 YYREEE (reference sequence). V lost 3 bases and J lost 5; bases outside the gene matches: 10. Supplemented by reference TRBV5-4 and TRBJ2-5, the full variable domain reads ETGVTQSPTHLIKTRGQQVTLRCSSQSGHNTVSWYQQALGQGPQFIFQYYREEENGRGNFPPRFSGLQFPNYSSELNVNALELDDSALYLCASSSSVTGSETQYFGPGTRLLVL.

This clonotype was observed a few times. The V call is TRBV6-1, the J call TRBJ2-1, with 7 bases fitting TRBD2. Germline V gene sequence: CDR1 MNHNS, CDR2 SASEGT. The V gene end was trimmed by 4 bases and the J gene end by 7 bases; junction bases not matched to a gene: 13. The CDR3 sequence is 16 residues long. The chain's CDR3 is CASSGSGGSLGNEQFF. The CDR3 coding sequence is TGTGCCAGCAGTGGGTCGGGCGGGAGCTTGGGGAATGAGCAGTTCTTC.

There are a few counts of this clonotype. The chain is built from TRBV20-1 and TRBJ2-2; tentatively, D is TRBD2 (6 bases). Per the germline V gene, CDR1 is DFQATT and CDR2 is SNEGSKA (reference sequence). The V and J ends lost 2 bases and 8 bases respectively, with 18 bases between them. This CDR3 region has 15 residues. The CDR3 region has the DNA TGCAGTGCTAGAATGGCGGGACGGCTGTATGGGGAGCTGTTTTTT. Its protein is CSARMAGRLYGELFF.

This clonotype was recorded a few times. The CDR3 spells CASSYRRDGEAFF. DNA of the CDR3: TGTGCCAGCAGTTACCGCCGGGACGGAGAAGCTTTCTTT. J is TRBJ1-1 and V is TRBV6-2 or TRBV6-3; possible D gene TRBD1, 5 bases. CDR1 is MNHEY, CDR2 SVGEGT, per germline. Trimming removed 2 bases from V and 8 bases from J, with 12 bases in between. The CDR3 runs to 13 residues.

This clonotype has a handful of counts. The chain is built from TRBV10-3 and TRBJ2-2; D is uncertain. Trimming shortened V by 8 bases and J by 3 bases, and 7 bases separated the two germline ends. From germline, CDR1 is ENHRY and CDR2 SYGVKD. This CDR3 has 12 amino acids. The CDR3 spells CAIGEDTGELFF. The CDR3 DNA reads TGTGCCATCGGAGAGGACACCGGGGAGCTGTTTTTT.

V is TRBV6-2 or TRBV6-3 and J is TRBJ2-5; TRBD1 matches at 8 bases. The CDR3 sequence is 14 residues long. Germline V gives CDR1 MNHEY, CDR2 SVGEGT. Trimming removed 6 bases from V and 1 base from J; junction bases left unmatched: 4. CDR3 sequence (DNA): TGTGCCAGCAGCCTCAGGGGGCTCCAAGAGACCCAGTACTTC. Encoded protein: CASSLRGLQETQYF.

In this sample, this clonotype turned up a few times. The CDR3 sequence: CASSKGTGSYNEQFF. CDR3 sequence (DNA): TGTGCCAGCAGTAAAGGGACAGGGTCCTACAATGAGCAGTTCTTC. The J gene is TRBJ2-1, the V gene TRBV6-4; 9 bases line up with TRBD1. There are 15 residues in the CDR3. The junction had 3 bases not matched to a gene; V was cut back by 5 bases and J by 1 base. Germline lookup yields CDR1 MRHNA and CDR2 SNTAGT.

This clonotype came up a few times. The junction does not match germline at one end; this may be a read error. This chain uses TRBV7-7 with TRBJ2-1; the match to TRBD2 covers 11 bases. Germline V lookup: CDR1 SSHAT, CDR2 FNYEAQ (reference sequence). This CDR3 is 22 amino acids long. The CDR3 loop reads CASSLDKKTGASGRLAYNEQFF. The CDR3 DNA reads TGTGCTAGCAGCTTAGATAAGAAGACTGGGGCTAGCGGGAGGTTGGCCTACAATGAGCAGTTCTTC.

This clonotype was detected only a few times. V and J are TRBV12-3 or TRBV12-4 and TRBJ1-1; D is perhaps TRBD1 (5 bases). CDR3 length equals 14 residues. The V end was cut by 2 bases, the J end by 4 bases, with 11 bases between. CDR3 region: CASSLTMGRTEAFF. The DNA for the CDR3 is TGTGCCAGCAGTTTAACGATGGGACGCACTGAAGCTTTCTTT.

The chain uses TRBV20-1 and TRBJ2-7; 12 nucleotides align to TRBD2. Per the germline V gene, CDR1 is DFQATT and CDR2 is SNEGSKA (reference sequence). This CDR3 has 13 amino acids. V trimming: 5 bases; J trimming: 4 bases; junction bases outside the gene matches: 3. The DNA of the CDR3 is TGCAGTGCTTTTACTAGCGGGAGGTACGAGCAGTACTTC. Amino acid sequence: CSAFTSGRYEQYF.

This clonotype was detected a few times. The genes are TRBV7-2 and TRBJ2-3; no definite D call. Germline V lookup: CDR1 SGHTA, CDR2 FQGNSA. The CDR3 loop spans 16 amino acids. V was shortened by 1 base and J by 0 bases, with 11 bases between the two germline ends. CDR3 sequence (DNA): TGTGCCAGCAGCTTAGGGGCGGTGGGGAGCACAGATACGCAGTATTTT. Its translation: CASSLGAVGSTDTQYF.

This clonotype was counted a few times. Sequence at one end of the junction differs from germline and may be a read error. The chain is built from TRBV5-6 and TRBJ2-7, with a weak D call TRBD1 (6 bases). Per the germline V gene, CDR1 is SGHDT and CDR2 is YYEEEE. The CDR3 has 14 residues. The CDR3 nucleotides read TGTGCCAGCAGCTTTGTGACAGGTTCCTCCGAGCAGTACTTC. Translating it yields CASSFVTGSSEQYF.

Only a few counts were recorded for this clonotype. This chain connects TRBV7-2 to TRBJ1-2, with 10 bases lining up with TRBD1. V lost 5 bases, J lost 4 bases, and 4 bases stayed unmatched. The germline CDR1 and CDR2 sequences are SGHTA and FQGNSA. This CDR3 is built from 14 residues. Here the CDR3 reads CASSADRGPYGYTF. For the CDR3, the DNA is TGTGCCAGCAGCGCCGACAGGGGGCCCTATGGCTACACCTTC.

The chain links TRBV29-1 to TRBJ2-6; D assignment may be TRBD1 or TRBD2 (5 bases each). V lost 5 bases and J 2 bases, leaving 10 bases between the germline ends. The CDR3 has 14 amino acids. CDR1 is SQVTM, CDR2 ANQGSEA, per germline. Here the CDR3 reads CSVYGGTGANVLTF. CDR3 DNA sequence: TGCAGCGTTTATGGGGGTACTGGGGCCAACGTCCTGACTTTC. Full variable domain (missing parts from reference TRBV29-1 and TRBJ2-6): SAVISQKPSRDICQRGTSLTIQCQVDSQVTMMFWYRQQPGQSLTLIATANQGSEATYESGFVIDKFPISRPNLTFSTLTVSNMSPEDSSIYLCSVYGGTGANVLTFGAGSRLTVL.

The chain links TRBV20-1 to TRBJ2-1; D uncertain. The V end lost 7 bases, the J end lost 8 bases, and 15 bases lay between the germline ends. The germline V gene encodes CDR1 DFQATT and CDR2 SNEGSKA (reference sequence). This CDR3 contains 12 residues. The CDR3 is CSGQKSSHEQFF. The CDR3 region has the DNA TGCAGTGGCCAAAAGAGCTCCCATGAGCAGTTCTTC.

The chain employs TRBV4-2 and TRBJ2-2; weak D call: TRBD2 (5 bases). Germline CDR1 is LGHNA and CDR2 is YNFKEQ. This CDR3 comprises 16 residues. V lost 1 base and J lost 3, with 12 bases in between. The CDR3 reads CASSQGGSADTGELFF. In DNA form, the CDR3 reads TGTGCCAGCAGCCAAGGTGGGAGCGCCGACACCGGGGAGCTGTTTTTT.

The V gene is TRBV7-2, the J gene TRBJ2-1; D remains unclear. Trimming cost V 8 bases and J 8 bases, with 16 bases left between them. Germline loops: CDR1 SGHTA, CDR2 FQGNSA. This CDR3 is 13 amino acids long. CDR3: CASGPRVAHEQFF. The DNA for the CDR3 is TGTGCCAGCGGACCTCGGGTCGCACATGAGCAGTTCTTC.

V gene TRBV7-2 combines with J gene TRBJ2-2; TRBD2 might be the D (5 bases). V was shortened by 5 bases and J by 0 bases, with 16 bases between the two germline ends. The CDR3 contains 17 residues. CDR1 and CDR2 from the germline V gene are SGHTA and FQGNSA. CDR3 protein: CASSQKRGYSNTGELFF. For the CDR3, the DNA is TGTGCCAGCAGCCAAAAACGGGGTTACTCGAACACCGGGGAGCTGTTTTTT.

A few counts support this clonotype. Written as DNA, the CDR3 is TGTGCCAGCAGTTACACGGGCTCTGGGGCCAACGTCCTGACTTTC. Its protein product is CASSYTGSGANVLTF. This chain links TRBV6-5 with TRBJ2-6; no reliable D call. V gave up 2 bases and J gave up 0 bases, with 5 bases separating them. Germline values: CDR1 MNHEY, CDR2 SVGAGI. This CDR3 spans 15 amino acids.

The V call is TRBV12-3 or TRBV12-4, the J call TRBJ1-6; D is ambiguous. The CDR3 is made up of 12 amino acids. Trimming stripped 3 bases from V and 12 bases from J, with 9 bases between. The CDR3 sequence is CASSLTPGPLHF. CDR3 nucleotides: TGTGCCAGCAGTTTGACCCCGGGACCCCTCCACTTT.

This clonotype appeared a single time. The chain recombines TRBV3-1 with TRBJ2-7; weak D call: TRBD2 (6 bases). This CDR3 has 13 residues. V dropped 6 bases and J dropped 2 bases, with 11 bases sitting between them. Germline V gives CDR1 LGHDT, CDR2 YNNKEL (reference sequence). CDR3 protein: CASRAGSTYEQYF. The CDR3 DNA follows: TGTGCCAGCAGAGCCGGGAGTACCTACGAGCAGTACTTC.

J is TRBJ1-5 and V is TRBV7-2; D is possibly TRBD1 (5 bases). Germline values: CDR1 SGHTA, CDR2 FQGNSA. V was trimmed by 1 base and J by 2 bases, leaving 9 bases between them. The CDR3 extends over 15 amino acids. The CDR3 loop is CASSLGLGGNQPQHF. The CDR3, as DNA: TGTGCCAGCAGCTTAGGACTGGGGGGCAATCAGCCCCAGCATTTT.

This rearrangement joins TRBV5-1 to TRBJ2-4; D call uncertain. This CDR3 has 12 residues. The germline gives CDR1 SGHRS, CDR2 YFSETQ. V lost 5 bases and J 6 bases, leaving 9 bases between the germline ends. CDR3 sequence: CASSPGLNIQYF. In DNA, the CDR3 is TGCGCCAGCAGTCCGGGCCTAAACATTCAGTACTTC.

This clonotype appeared many times. The rearrangement links TRBV12-3 or TRBV12-4 to TRBJ2-1, with D hard to call. The CDR3 runs 12 residues. Between the trimmed V and J ends, which lost 8 bases and 6 bases, there was a span of 11 bases. The CDR3 sequence is CASRIRVNEQFF. CDR3 nucleotides: TGTGCCAGCCGGATTCGGGTCAATGAGCAGTTCTTC.

The CDR3 bases are TGTGCCAGCACCCCCGGGAACACTGAAGCTTTCTTT. It is translated as CASTPGNTEAFF. The rearrangement uses TRBV12-3 or TRBV12-4 and TRBJ1-1, with unresolved D. The ends were cut back, 7 bases at V and 1 base at J, with 7 bases in the middle. There are 12 residues in the CDR3.